This T cell receptor (beta chain) is drawn from a study of shared clonotypes between healthy human individuals. Trimming left V 8 bases short and J 9 bases short, with 13 bases between. This CDR3 has 11 amino acids. Germline V gives CDR1 MNHNY, CDR2 SVGAGI (reference sequence). Several immunoSEQ plates held equal portions of the genomic DNA taken from each subset. Repertoires were generated with immunoSEQ multiplex PCR, while TCRdb's copy carries only in-frame clones and drops some. The sample contains over 2 million clones, roughly 94% of which appear only once. The gene calls are TRBV6-6 and TRBJ1-1, with D unresolved. The TCR was taken from a man younger than 35 in good health. The sample was naive CD4+ T cells sorted from blood. The subset denotes: CD45RA+ positively selected. As DNA, the CDR3 is TGTGCCAGCCTCCTTTTATTACAAGCTTTCTTT. Translation gives CASLLLLQAFF.